Listed below are T cell receptor beta chains from one sample, sequenced in a study of beta chain features in type 1 diabetes. Generated by immunoSEQ multiplex PCR, the TCRdb table keeps only in-frame clones and is missing some. The sample contains 640,000 or so clones, 13% of which appear only once. Material for sequencing was naive CD4+ T cells from blood. Receptors were obtained from a man aged 18 to 29 with type 1 diabetes. CDR3s leave out the opening cysteine and the closing phenylalanine or tryptophan. A D gene is named only where the DNA matches it firmly.

J | D | V | CDR3
TRBJ2-6 | - | TRBV10-3 | ATGLPGANVLT
TRBJ2-7 | - | TRBV5-1 | ASSLEGRYEQY
TRBJ2-4 | TRBD1 | TRBV6-1 | ASSVRGQPLAKNIQY
TRBJ1-1 | - | TRBV19 | ASVGSMNTEAF
TRBJ2-1 | - | TRBV18 | ASSPGFGEQF
TRBJ1-2 | - | TRBV15 | ATSPSWGDGYT
TRBJ1-2 | - | TRBV30 | AWSSTGFYGYT
TRBJ1-1 | TRBD1 | TRBV6-6 | ASSSPGQTNTEAF
TRBJ2-7 | - | TRBV30 | AWDHRQGPNEQY
TRBJ2-4 | - | TRBV19 | ASSMGGPTGMEY
TRBJ2-1 | - | TRBV9 | ASTPDGPASSYNEQF
TRBJ2-7 | TRBD1 | TRBV25-1 | ASGGQGTYEQY
TRBJ1-5 | - | TRBV30 | AWRPGASNQPQH